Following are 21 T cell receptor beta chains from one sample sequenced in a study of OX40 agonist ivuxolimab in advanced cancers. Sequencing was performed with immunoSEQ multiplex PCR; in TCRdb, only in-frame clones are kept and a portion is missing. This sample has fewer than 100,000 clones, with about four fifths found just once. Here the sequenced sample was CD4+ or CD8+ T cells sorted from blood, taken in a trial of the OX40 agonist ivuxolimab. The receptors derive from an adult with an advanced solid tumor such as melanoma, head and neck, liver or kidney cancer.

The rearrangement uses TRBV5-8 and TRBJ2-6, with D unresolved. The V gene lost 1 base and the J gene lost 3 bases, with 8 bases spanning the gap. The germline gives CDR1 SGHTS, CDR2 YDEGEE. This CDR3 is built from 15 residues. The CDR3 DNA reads TGTGCCAGCAGCTTGAACCCCGGTGGGGCCAACGTCCTGACTTTC. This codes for CASSLNPGGANVLTF.

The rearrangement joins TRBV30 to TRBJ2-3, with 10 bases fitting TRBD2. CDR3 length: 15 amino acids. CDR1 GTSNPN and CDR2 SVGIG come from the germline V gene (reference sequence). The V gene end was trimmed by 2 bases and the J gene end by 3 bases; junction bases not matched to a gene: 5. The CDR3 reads CAWSLASGSTDTQYF. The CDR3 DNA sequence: TGTGCCTGGAGTCTGGCTAGCGGGAGTACAGATACGCAGTATTTT. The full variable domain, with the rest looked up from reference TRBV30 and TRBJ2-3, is SQTIHQWPATLVQPVGSPLSLECTVEGTSNPNLYWYRQAAGRGLQLLFYSVGIGQISSEVPQNLSASRPQDRQFILSSKKLLLSDSGFYLCAWSLASGSTDTQYFGPGTRLTVL.

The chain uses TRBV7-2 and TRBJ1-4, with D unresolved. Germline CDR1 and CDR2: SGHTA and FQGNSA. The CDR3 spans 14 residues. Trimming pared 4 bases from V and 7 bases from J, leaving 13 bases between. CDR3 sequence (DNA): TGTGCCAGCAGCTCACGGAACCTCGGTGAAAAACTGTTTTTT. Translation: CASSSRNLGEKLFF.

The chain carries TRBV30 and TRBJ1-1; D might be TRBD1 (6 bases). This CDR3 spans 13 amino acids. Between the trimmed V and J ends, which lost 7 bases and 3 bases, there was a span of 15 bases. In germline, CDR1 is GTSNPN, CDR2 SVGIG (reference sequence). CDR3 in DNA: TGTGCCTTGAGGGGGGGCATGGACACTGAAGCTTTCTTT. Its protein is CALRGGMDTEAFF. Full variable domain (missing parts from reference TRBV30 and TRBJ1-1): SQTIHQWPATLVQPVGSPLSLECTVEGTSNPNLYWYRQAAGRGLQLLFYSVGIGQISSEVPQNLSASRPQDRQFILSSKKLLLSDSGFYLCALRGGMDTEAFFGQGTRLTVV.

Here the CDR3 reads CSAGPQETQYF. The CDR3 region has the DNA TGCAGCGCGGGGCCTCAAGAGACCCAGTACTTC. This sequence joins TRBV29-1 and TRBJ2-5; perhaps D is TRBD1 or TRBD2 (5 bases each). CDR3 length: 11 residues. Germline CDR1 SQVTM, CDR2 ANQGSEA. V lost 7 bases and J lost 2, with 8 bases in between.

For the CDR3, the DNA is TGTGCCAGCAGACAGGGGTTAGGAGAGACCCAGTACTTC. Protein product: CASRQGLGETQYF. The chain couples TRBV2 to TRBJ2-5; 7 bases are a match to TRBD1. The CDR3 contains 13 residues. The germline V gene encodes CDR1 SNHLY and CDR2 FYNNEI. Germline trimming cut 6 bases from V and 4 bases from J; bases unmatched to any gene: 5.

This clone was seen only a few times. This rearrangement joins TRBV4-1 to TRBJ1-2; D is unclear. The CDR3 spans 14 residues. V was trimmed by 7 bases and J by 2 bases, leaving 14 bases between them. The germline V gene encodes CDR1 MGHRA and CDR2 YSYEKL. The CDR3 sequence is CASNSVGGNYGYTF. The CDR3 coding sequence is TGCGCCAGCAACTCCGTGGGAGGGAACTATGGCTACACCTTC.

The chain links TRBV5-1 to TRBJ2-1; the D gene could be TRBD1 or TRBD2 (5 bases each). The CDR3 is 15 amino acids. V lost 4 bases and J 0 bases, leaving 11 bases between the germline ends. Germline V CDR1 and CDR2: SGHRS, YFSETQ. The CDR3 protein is CASSPGPSSYNEQFF. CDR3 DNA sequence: TGCGCCAGCAGCCCGGGACCGAGCTCCTACAATGAGCAGTTCTTC.

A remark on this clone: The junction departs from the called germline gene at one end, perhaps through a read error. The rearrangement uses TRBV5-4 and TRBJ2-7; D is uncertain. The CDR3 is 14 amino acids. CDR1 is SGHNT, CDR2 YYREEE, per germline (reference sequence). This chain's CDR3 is CASTLEPQSYEQYF. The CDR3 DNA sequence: TGTGCCAGCACCTTGGAGCCCCAATCATACGAGCAGTACTTC.

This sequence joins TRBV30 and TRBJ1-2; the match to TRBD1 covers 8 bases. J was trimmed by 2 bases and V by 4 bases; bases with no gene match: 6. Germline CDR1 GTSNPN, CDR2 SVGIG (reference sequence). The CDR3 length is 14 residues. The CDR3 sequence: CAWTGTGVNYGYTF. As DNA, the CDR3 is TGTGCCTGGACAGGGACAGGAGTAAACTATGGCTACACCTTC.

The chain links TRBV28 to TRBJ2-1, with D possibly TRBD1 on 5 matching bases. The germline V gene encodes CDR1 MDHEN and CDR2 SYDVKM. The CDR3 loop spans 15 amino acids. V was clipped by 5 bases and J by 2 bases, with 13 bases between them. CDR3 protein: CASSQDSRTYNEQFF. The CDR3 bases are TGTGCCAGCAGTCAAGACAGTAGAACCTACAATGAGCAGTTCTTC.

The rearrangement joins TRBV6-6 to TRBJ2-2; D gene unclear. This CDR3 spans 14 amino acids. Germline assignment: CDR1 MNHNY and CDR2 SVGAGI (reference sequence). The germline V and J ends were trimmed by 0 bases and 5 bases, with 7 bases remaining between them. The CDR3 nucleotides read TGTGCCAGCAGTTACTCGGCGGTAACCGGGGAGCTGTTTTTT. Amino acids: CASSYSAVTGELFF.

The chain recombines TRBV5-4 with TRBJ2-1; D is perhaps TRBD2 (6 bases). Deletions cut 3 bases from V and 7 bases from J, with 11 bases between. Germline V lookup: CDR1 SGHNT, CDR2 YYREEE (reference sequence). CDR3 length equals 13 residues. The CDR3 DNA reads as TGTGCCAGCAGCTCCGGGGGAAGGAATGAGCAGTTCTTC. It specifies CASSSGGRNEQFF.

CDR3 in DNA: TGTGCCAGCAGCTCCCGACTAGCGACCGGCCCCCGCGGTGAGCAGTTCTTC. Its translation is CASSSRLATGPRGEQFF. The rearrangement uses TRBV7-3 and TRBJ2-1; TRBD2 matches at 8 bases. CDR3 length equals 17 residues. Unmatched junction bases numbered 17, after V lost 4 bases and J lost 9 bases. The germline CDR1 and CDR2 sequences are SGHTA and FQGTGA.

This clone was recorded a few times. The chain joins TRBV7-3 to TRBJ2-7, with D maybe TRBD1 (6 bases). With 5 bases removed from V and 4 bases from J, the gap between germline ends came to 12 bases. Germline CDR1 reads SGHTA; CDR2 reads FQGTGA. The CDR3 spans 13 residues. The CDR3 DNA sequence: TGTGCCAGCAGCCCGGACAGCAAATACGAGCAGTACTTC. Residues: CASSPDSKYEQYF.

The CDR3 here is CASSAAGGGETQYF. The DNA for the CDR3 is TGTGCCAGCAGCGCAGCGGGAGGAGGGGAGACCCAGTACTTC. The chain recombines TRBV11-3 with TRBJ2-5; 9 nucleotides match TRBD2. This CDR3 has 14 residues. V shed 5 bases and J 5 bases; nucleotides not matched to a gene: 6. Germline-derived CDR1 and CDR2 are SGHNT and YENEEA.

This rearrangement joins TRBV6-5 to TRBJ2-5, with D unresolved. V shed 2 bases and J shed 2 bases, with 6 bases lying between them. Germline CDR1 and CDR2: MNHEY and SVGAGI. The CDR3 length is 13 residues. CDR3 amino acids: CASSYDWQETQYF. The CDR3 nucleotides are TGTGCCAGCAGTTACGATTGGCAAGAGACCCAGTACTTC.

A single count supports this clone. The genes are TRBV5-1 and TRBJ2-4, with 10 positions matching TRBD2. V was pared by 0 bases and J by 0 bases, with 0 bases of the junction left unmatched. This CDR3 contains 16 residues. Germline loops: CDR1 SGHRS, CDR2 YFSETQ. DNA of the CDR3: TGCGCCAGCAGCTTGGGGACTAGCGGAGCCAAAAACATTCAGTACTTC. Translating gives CASSLGTSGAKNIQYF. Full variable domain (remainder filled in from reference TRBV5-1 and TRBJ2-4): KAGVTQTPRYLIKTRGQQVTLSCSPISGHRSVSWYQQTPGQGLQFLFEYFSETQRNKGNFPGRFSGRQFSNSRSEMNVSTLELGDSALYLCASSLGTSGAKNIQYFGAGTRLSVL.

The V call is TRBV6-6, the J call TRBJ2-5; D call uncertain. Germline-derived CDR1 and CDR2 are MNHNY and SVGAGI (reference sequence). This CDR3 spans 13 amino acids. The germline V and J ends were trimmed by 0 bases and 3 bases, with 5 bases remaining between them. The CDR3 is CASSYSAEETQYF. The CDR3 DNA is TGTGCCAGCAGTTACTCGGCGGAAGAGACCCAGTACTTC.

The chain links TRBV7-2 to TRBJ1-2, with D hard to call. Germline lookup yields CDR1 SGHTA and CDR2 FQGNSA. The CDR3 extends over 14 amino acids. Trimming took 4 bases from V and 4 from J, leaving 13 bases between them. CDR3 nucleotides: TGTGCCAGCAGCTCCTGGACTGGAATCTATGGCTACACCTTC. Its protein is CASSSWTGIYGYTF.

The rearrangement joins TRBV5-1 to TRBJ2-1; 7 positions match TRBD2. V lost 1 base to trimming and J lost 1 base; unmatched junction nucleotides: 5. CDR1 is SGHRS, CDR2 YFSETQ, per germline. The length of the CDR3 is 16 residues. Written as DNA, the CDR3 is TGCGCCAGCAGCTTGCGATTGGGGGGGTCCTACAATGAGCAGTTCTTC. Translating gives CASSLRLGGSYNEQFF.